This passage covers 25 T cell receptor beta chains from one sample sequenced in a study of vaccination effects on CD4 cells after COVID-19. TCRdb keeps only in-frame clones here, not all; method: immunoSEQ multiplex PCR. The table has about 73,000 clones, 60% to 75% seen once. Antigen-specific CD4+ T cells expanded by the ViraFEST assay with viral peptide pools were then sequenced. An approximately ten-day culture period preceded the isolation of CD4+ T cells. Among the vaccine recipients, none had a prior SARS-CoV-2 infection, and nucleocapsid antibodies were negative. No antigen is known for these receptors. The sample was CD4+ T cells from PBMCs cultured with HCoV-NL63 spike peptides, taken before COVID-19 vaccination. The source is a human donor who received a COVID-19 vaccine.

The chain is built from TRBV29-1 and TRBJ2-5; TRBD2 aligns across 9 bases. The J segment lost 1 base and the V segment lost 4 bases, leaving 7 bases of the junction unmatched. CDR3 length: 15 amino acids. The germline gives CDR1 SQVTM, CDR2 ANQGSEA. CDR3 sequence (DNA): TGCAGCGTTGTGGCGAGCGGGGGGTTCCAAGAGACCCAGTACTTC. Translated: CSVVASGGFQETQYF.

CDR3 residues: CASSPGGYEQYV. The CDR3 region has the DNA TGTGCCAGCTCACCAGGGGGTTACGAGCAGTACGTC. The chain combines TRBV18 with TRBJ2-7; D might be TRBD1 or TRBD2, each matching 5 bases. Per the germline V gene, CDR1 is KGHSH and CDR2 is LQKENI. Trimming stripped 2 bases from V and 4 bases from J, with 6 bases between. The length of the CDR3 is 12 residues.

The chain employs TRBV7-9 and TRBJ2-2, with 7 bases lining up with TRBD2. The CDR3 extends over 14 amino acids. Germline V CDR1 and CDR2: SEHNR, FQNEAQ (reference sequence). The junction had 2 bases not matched to a gene; V was cut back by 2 bases and J by 5 bases. CDR3 residues: CASSLLAVTGELFF. The CDR3 bases are TGTGCCAGCAGCTTACTAGCGGTTACCGGGGAGCTGTTTTTT.

There are a few counts of this clone. The V call is TRBV28, the J call TRBJ1-2; no clear D. The CDR3 runs 12 residues. The V and J ends lost 5 bases and 8 bases respectively, with 12 bases between them. CDR1 MDHEN and CDR2 SYDVKM come from the germline V gene. CDR3 sequence (DNA): TGTGCCAGCAGTACCAGTACCAGGGGCTACACCTTC. It yields the protein CASSTSTRGYTF.

There are a few counts of this clone. The chain couples TRBV7-2 to TRBJ2-1; TRBD1 matches at 7 bases. Germline CDR1 reads SGHTA; CDR2 reads FQGNSA. V was pared by 5 bases and J by 6 bases, with 4 bases of the junction left unmatched. The CDR3 consists of 13 residues. The DNA for the CDR3 is TGTGCCAGCAGCAAGGGGGCTGGCAATGAGCAGTTCTTC. Protein sequence: CASSKGAGNEQFF.

Comments on this clone: Other DNA sequences in the sample encode the same CDR3. The V and J genes are TRBV12-3 or TRBV12-4 and TRBJ2-5; no reliable D call. The V end lost 1 base, the J end lost 4 bases, and 1 base lay between the germline ends. This CDR3 contains 11 residues. Written as DNA, the CDR3 is TGTGCCAGCAGTTTAGGAGAGACCCAGTACTTC. Encoded protein: CASSLGETQYF.

The chain has TRBV6-5 and TRBJ1-2; 7 bases are a match to TRBD1. CDR3 length: 13 residues. V shed 2 bases and J 8 bases; nucleotides not matched to a gene: 5. Germline CDR1 reads MNHEY; CDR2 reads SVGAGI. The CDR3 loop reads CASSYGQGGGYTF. The CDR3 nucleotides read TGTGCCAGCAGTTACGGGCAGGGGGGGGGCTACACCTTC.

The V call is TRBV5-1, the J call TRBJ1-2; D is unclear. Germline-derived CDR1 and CDR2 are SGHRS and YFSETQ. V gave up 6 bases and J gave up 7 bases, with 16 bases separating them. The CDR3 is 13 amino acids. The CDR3 DNA is TGCGCCAGCACCTCCAGGACCGGGCTTGGCTACACCTTC. Translating it yields CASTSRTGLGYTF.

The V and J genes are TRBV27 and TRBJ2-1; 11 bases map to TRBD2. The CDR3 contains 17 residues. Germline V lookup: CDR1 MNHEY, CDR2 SMNVEV (reference sequence). V lost 6 bases to trimming and J lost 4 bases; unmatched junction nucleotides: 11. The CDR3 bases are TGTGCCAGCAGGGGTCTAGCGGGGGGCAGCGGATACAATGAGCAGTTCTTC. Translation gives CASRGLAGGSGYNEQFF.

The chain uses TRBV4-3 and TRBJ1-2; TRBD1 matches 7 bases. Germline V gene lookup returns CDR1 LGHNA and CDR2 YSLEER. Losses at the gene ends were 0 bases for V and 5 bases for J; bases not matched to a gene: 9. CDR3 size: 16 residues. The CDR3 loop reads CASSQDLLSRGYGYTF. The CDR3 coding sequence is TGCGCCAGCAGCCAAGATCTTCTGAGCAGGGGGTATGGCTACACCTTC.

The chain has TRBV6-5 and TRBJ1-5; 9 bases match TRBD1. The CDR3 spans 15 residues. Germline CDR1 reads MNHEY; CDR2 reads SVGAGI. With 10 bases clipped from V and 2 bases from J, the junction kept 9 bases outside the gene matches. CDR3 region: CAIETRTGGNQPQHF. CDR3 in DNA: TGTGCCATAGAAACCCGGACAGGGGGCAATCAGCCCCAGCATTTT.

This chain joins TRBV12-3 or TRBV12-4 and TRBJ1-2; 12 bases line up with TRBD1. This CDR3 region has 13 residues. V trimming: 4 bases; J trimming: 13 bases; junction bases outside the gene matches: 7. CDR3 in amino acids: CASSSGQGATFTF. CDR3 coding DNA: TGTGCCAGCAGTTCGGGACAGGGGGCGACCTTCACCTTC.

The chain carries TRBV7-2 and TRBJ1-1; D might be TRBD1 (5 bases). Trimming pared 5 bases from V and 4 bases from J, leaving 17 bases between. Germline CDR1 reads SGHTA; CDR2 reads FQGNSA. This CDR3 comprises 15 residues. CDR3 in DNA: TGTGCCAGCAGCGTCCAGGGTGAATGGAGCACTGAAGCTTTCTTT. Protein product: CASSVQGEWSTEAFF.

The rearrangement joins TRBV10-3 to TRBJ1-6; no clear D gene. V was trimmed by 2 bases and J by 10 bases, leaving 15 bases between them. Germline CDR1 ENHRY, CDR2 SYGVKD. This CDR3 has 15 amino acids. The CDR3 DNA is TGTGCCATCAGTGAGCAGGCCGTAGGAGGATCACCCCTCCACTTT. Protein product: CAISEQAVGGSPLHF.

This sequence joins TRBV18 and TRBJ1-4; D not certain. Trimming cost V 6 bases and J 6 bases, with 11 bases left between them. CDR3 length equals 13 residues. Germline CDR1 is KGHSH and CDR2 is LQKENI. The CDR3 loop is CASSPRSDEKLFF. CDR3 DNA sequence: TGTGCCAGCTCGCCTAGATCCGATGAAAAACTGTTTTTT.

This clone was found a few times. The chain links TRBV19 to TRBJ2-5; 7 nucleotides line up with TRBD1. In germline, CDR1 is LNHDA, CDR2 SQIVND (reference sequence). V was clipped by 4 bases and J by 3 bases; unmatched bases: 5. The CDR3 is made up of 14 amino acids. As DNA, the CDR3 is TGTGCCAGTAGTAACCGGGACAGCGAAGAGACCCAGTACTTC. Its translation: CASSNRDSEETQYF. The full variable domain, completed using reference TRBV19 and TRBJ2-5, is DGGITQSPKYLFRKEGQNVTLSCEQNLNHDAMYWYRQDPGQGLRLIYYSQIVNDFQKGDIAEGYSVSREKKESFPLTVTSAQKNPTAFYLCASSNRDSEETQYFGPGTRLLVL.

This sequence joins TRBV6-5 and TRBJ1-2; TRBD1 matches 8 bases. Trimming cost V 10 bases and J 6 bases; bases outside gene matches: 13. CDR3 length equals 14 residues. CDR1 MNHEY and CDR2 SVGAGI come from the germline V gene. The CDR3 region has the DNA TGTGCCACCCGTGGGTCCAGGGGGCAAAATGGCTACACCTTC. Translating it yields CATRGSRGQNGYTF.

The gene calls are TRBV5-3 and TRBJ1-6; D remains unclear. TRBV5-3 is marked as an open reading frame, function uncertain. The V end was cut by 2 bases, the J end by 6 bases, with 21 bases between. The length of the CDR3 is 18 residues. This CDR3 reads CARSFPGVLLPCNSPLHF. The CDR3 nucleotides are TGTGCCAGAAGCTTCCCTGGGGTTTTATTGCCTTGTAATTCACCCCTCCACTTT.

This clone was detected only once. The chain employs TRBV5-6 and TRBJ2-7, with 9 bases lining up with TRBD2. V shed 4 bases and J 0 bases; nucleotides not matched to a gene: 5. The CDR3 covers 15 residues. The germline V gene has CDR1 SGHDT and CDR2 YYEEEE. DNA for the CDR3: TGTGCCAGCAGCCTTAGCGGGGGCAACTCCTACGAGCAGTACGTC. Translation gives CASSLSGGNSYEQYV.

The V and J genes are TRBV2 and TRBJ1-4; D not resolved. Between the trimmed V and J ends, which lost 7 bases and 3 bases, there was a span of 15 bases. Germline assignment: CDR1 SNHLY and CDR2 FYNNEI. The CDR3 runs 15 residues. The DNA of the CDR3 is TGTGCCAGCAATTCTTATGGCGAGTCTAATGAAAAACTGTTTTTT. Residues: CASNSYGESNEKLFF.

V and J are TRBV6-5 and TRBJ1-2, with D uncertain. Germline values: CDR1 MNHEY, CDR2 SVGAGI. The CDR3 runs 14 residues. Trimming removed 6 bases at V and 3 bases at J, with 14 bases between. CDR3: CASRTKTSDYGYTF. CDR3 nucleotide sequence: TGTGCCAGCAGGACGAAGACGTCGGACTATGGCTACACCTTC.

The J gene is TRBJ1-1, the V gene TRBV5-8; 7 nucleotides agree with TRBD1. CDR3 size: 16 residues. Looked up from germline, CDR1 is SGHTS and CDR2 is YDEGEE. Trimming removed 2 bases from V and 5 bases from J; junction bases left unmatched: 12. The CDR3, as DNA: TGTGCCAGCAGCTTTCCGCGGACAGGCAAGGGGACTGAAGCTTTCTTT. It specifies CASSFPRTGKGTEAFF.

The V gene is TRBV24-1, the J gene TRBJ2-3, with unresolved D. The CDR3 is 15 amino acids. The V end was cut by 2 bases, the J end by 0 bases, with 8 bases between. Per the germline V gene, CDR1 is KGHDR and CDR2 is SFDVKD. The CDR3 DNA sequence: TGTGCCACCAGTGATTCCGAGCGTAGCACAGATACGCAGTATTTT. This translates into CATSDSERSTDTQYF.

CDR3 DNA sequence: TGTGCCAGCAGCCCTCGAGTGGGCAACAATGAGCAGTTCTTC. Protein: CASSPRVGNNEQFF. The chain combines TRBV7-3 with TRBJ2-1, with unresolved D. CDR3 size: 14 residues. The V gene lost 5 bases and the J gene lost 5 bases, with 13 bases spanning the gap. The germline CDR1 and CDR2 sequences are SGHTA and FQGTGA.

This clone showed up just once. The V gene is TRBV7-2, the J gene TRBJ2-2; D unclear. The CDR3 runs to 11 residues. V lost 6 bases and J 6 bases, leaving 5 bases between the germline ends. Germline V gene sequence: CDR1 SGHTA, CDR2 FQGNSA. CDR3 in DNA: TGTGCCAGCAGTTCCCCCGGGGAGCTGTTTTTT. The encoded protein is CASSSPGELFF.